A single sample is the source of the 24 T cell receptor beta chains below, sequenced in a study of response to subunit inactivated influenza vaccine. MiXCR, applied by TCRdb to the RT-PCR reads, yields one record per CDR3 protein. The repertoire holds about 780,000 distinct CDR3 sequences, with roughly 18% as singletons. The sequences come from PBMCs from blood, collected less than 6 days after vaccination. The receptors shown here come from a man aged 50 or older who received an inactivated influenza vaccine.

The V gene is TRBV19, the J gene TRBJ2-7; possible D gene TRBD2, 6 bases. The CDR3 contains 13 residues. Germline assignment: CDR1 LNHDA and CDR2 SQIVND (reference sequence). V dropped 5 bases and J dropped 6 bases, with 14 bases sitting between them. CDR3 coding DNA: TGTGCCAGTAGTCCGGTAAACGGGGGCGAGCAGTACTTC. The encoded protein is CASSPVNGGEQYF. Drawing the rest from reference TRBV19 and TRBJ2-7, the complete variable domain is DGGITQSPKYLFRKEGQNVTLSCEQNLNHDAMYWYRQDPGQGLRLIYYSQIVNDFQKGDIAEGYSVSREKKESFPLTVTSAQKNPTAFYLCASSPVNGGEQYFGPGTRLTVT.

This clonotype was observed a handful of times. The J gene is TRBJ2-1, the V gene TRBV7-8; 13 positions match TRBD2. CDR1 is SGHVS and CDR2 is FQNEAQ in the germline V gene. V trimming: 3 bases; J trimming: 4 bases; junction bases outside the gene matches: 15. The CDR3 is made up of 20 amino acids. CDR3 sequence: CASSLGLAGPSLSGYNEQFF. CDR3 DNA sequence: TGTGCCAGCAGCTTGGGACTAGCGGGACCCTCCCTGTCGGGTTACAATGAGCAGTTCTTC.

The V call is TRBV28, the J call TRBJ1-1; D not resolved. There are 11 residues in the CDR3. Looked up from germline, CDR1 is MDHEN and CDR2 is SYDVKM. V was trimmed by 6 bases and J by 5 bases, leaving 7 bases between them. The CDR3 DNA sequence: TGTGCCAGCAGAACCATGACTGAAGCTTTCTTT. Translation gives CASRTMTEAFF. The variable domain in full, with the rest retrieved from reference TRBV28 and TRBJ1-1, is DVKVTQSSRYLVKRTGEKVFLECVQDMDHENMFWYRQDPGLGLRLIYFSYDVKMKEKGDIPEGYSVSREKKERFSLILESASTNQTSMYLCASRTMTEAFFGQGTRLTVV.

This chain joins TRBV20-1 and TRBJ2-3, with 13 nucleotides matching TRBD2. The CDR3 sequence is 15 residues long. From germline, CDR1 is DFQATT and CDR2 SNEGSKA (reference sequence). The ends lost 0 bases at V and 6 bases at J; junction bases unmatched: 3. The CDR3 DNA reads as TGCAGTGCTAGAGATGGACTAGCGGGAGTTGATACGCAGTATTTT. Translation gives CSARDGLAGVDTQYF.

Many counts were recorded for this clonotype. This chain links TRBV6-5 with TRBJ2-2; a possible D gene is TRBD2 (5 bases). Per the germline V gene, CDR1 is MNHEY and CDR2 is SVGAGI. Trimming stripped 4 bases from V and 2 bases from J, with 20 bases between. There are 18 residues in the CDR3. The DNA for the CDR3 is TGTGCCAGCAGTTCGCTGGTTTACGCGGAGGCCAACACCGGGGAGCTGTTTTTT. Translation gives CASSSLVYAEANTGELFF.

J is TRBJ2-5 and V is TRBV29-1; D unresolved. From germline, CDR1 is SQVTM and CDR2 ANQGSEA. This CDR3 region has 12 residues. The V and J ends lost 7 bases and 2 bases respectively, with 11 bases between them. The CDR3 here is CSAGLGQETQYF. CDR3 in DNA: TGCAGCGCCGGCCTAGGACAAGAGACCCAGTACTTC.

The chain uses TRBV11-2 and TRBJ2-3; unclear D gene. V lost 1 base, J lost 5 bases, and 13 bases lay in between. From germline, CDR1 is SGHAT and CDR2 FQNNGV. The CDR3 spans 15 residues. DNA of the CDR3: TGTGCCAGCAGCTTAGGGTTAACGGGCCGAGATACGCAGTATTTT. Translated, it gives CASSLGLTGRDTQYF.

The chain uses TRBV4-3 and TRBJ2-5; no clear D gene. The CDR3 is made up of 17 amino acids. V was pared by 0 bases and J by 5 bases, with 19 bases between. CDR1 LGHNA and CDR2 YSLEER come from the germline V gene. CDR3 bases: TGCGCCAGCAGCCAAGATCTACGGAACAGTTTCCCCGAGACCCAGTACTTC. Translating gives CASSQDLRNSFPETQYF.

This clonotype appeared a few times. V is TRBV15 and J is TRBJ2-1; TRBD2 agrees at 11 bases. This CDR3 is built from 15 residues. J was trimmed by 10 bases and V by 0 bases; bases with no gene match: 5. Germline V CDR1 and CDR2: LNHNV, YYDKDF (reference sequence). Written as DNA, the CDR3 is TGTGCCACCAGCAGAGATCTAGCGGGAGGAGGGGAGCAGTTCTTC. This sequence encodes CATSRDLAGGGEQFF.

This clonotype was seen a handful of times. The chain recombines TRBV6-2 or TRBV6-3 with TRBJ2-5, with D maybe TRBD2 (5 bases). The CDR3 length is 14 residues. Germline V gene data show CDR1 as MNHEY and CDR2 as SVGEGT. Between the trimmed V and J ends, which lost 6 bases and 2 bases, there was a span of 13 bases. This chain's CDR3 is CASRVAGRQETQYF. CDR3 DNA sequence: TGTGCCAGCAGGGTCGCGGGCCGTCAAGAGACCCAGTACTTC.

There are a few counts of this clonotype. The chain has TRBV27 and TRBJ1-6; possible D gene TRBD1, 6 bases. The germline gives CDR1 MNHEY, CDR2 SMNVEV (reference sequence). This CDR3 spans 15 amino acids. V was cut by 5 bases and J by 0 bases, with 8 bases left in between. CDR3 in amino acids: CASSGQYSYNSPLHF. In nucleotides, the CDR3 is TGTGCCAGCAGTGGACAGTACTCCTATAATTCACCCCTCCACTTT.

This clonotype was detected ten times or more. The chain employs TRBV29-1 and TRBJ2-3; 11 nucleotides align to TRBD2. The CDR3 runs 21 residues. V gave up 2 bases and J gave up 8 bases; unmatched junction bases: 27. Germline V gene sequence: CDR1 SQVTM, CDR2 ANQGSEA. The CDR3 nucleotides read TGCAGCGTTGAATTGATCACACCTTTATCATTAGCGGGAGGGCCTCCACTTACGCAGTATTTT. It is translated as CSVELITPLSLAGGPPLTQYF.

V is TRBV6-2 or TRBV6-3 and J is TRBJ2-1; tentatively, D is TRBD2 (6 bases). Germline V CDR1 and CDR2: MNHEY, SVGEGT. V was clipped by 2 bases and J by 0 bases, with 11 bases between them. The CDR3 is 16 residues long. In DNA, the CDR3 is TGTGCCAGCAGTTACAGGGCGGGGAGCTCCTACAATGAGCAGTTCTTC. Translation: CASSYRAGSSYNEQFF.

V usage is TRBV9 and J usage is TRBJ2-7; D gene uncertain. The CDR3 is 13 residues long. Deletions cut 3 bases from V and 2 bases from J, with 9 bases between. In germline, CDR1 is SGDLS, CDR2 YYNGEE. The CDR3 region has the DNA TGTGCCAGCAGCGGGGGTACCCCCTACGAGCAGTACTTC. Its protein product is CASSGGTPYEQYF.

This clonotype was seen many times. V usage is TRBV29-1 and J usage is TRBJ1-5; 11 bases match TRBD1. CDR3 size: 14 residues. V was clipped by 6 bases and J by 2 bases; unmatched bases: 3. Germline V gene lookup returns CDR1 SQVTM and CDR2 ANQGSEA. Here the CDR3 DNA reads TGCAGCGTCTCGGGACAGGGGGGCAATCAGCCCCAGCATTTT. As protein: CSVSGQGGNQPQHF.

The chain recombines TRBV4-3 with TRBJ1-2; perhaps TRBD1 as D (6 bases). The germline V gene encodes CDR1 LGHNA and CDR2 YSLEER. With 0 bases removed from V and 6 bases from J, the gap between germline ends came to 14 bases. The CDR3 has 15 amino acids. The CDR3 DNA follows: TGCGCCAGCAGCCAAGAGATGCGGACAGTCGATGGCTACACCTTC. This encodes CASSQEMRTVDGYTF.

Only a few counts were recorded for this clonotype. The rearrangement links TRBV18 to TRBJ2-5; D may be TRBD2 (6 bases). CDR1 and CDR2 from the germline V gene are KGHSH and LQKENI. This CDR3 is 13 amino acids long. V lost 8 bases and J 2 bases, leaving 12 bases between the germline ends. CDR3 protein: CASGRAGQETQYF. The DNA of the CDR3 is TGTGCCAGCGGCCGGGCGGGACAAGAGACCCAGTACTTC.

This clonotype showed up just a few times. The chain recombines TRBV20-1 with TRBJ1-6; D ambiguous. Germline V gene data show CDR1 as DFQATT and CDR2 as SNEGSKA (reference sequence). V gave up 0 bases and J gave up 0 bases, with 6 bases separating them. The CDR3 runs to 15 residues. In nucleotides, the CDR3 is TGCAGTGCTAGAGAGGGGAGCTCCTATAATTCACCCCTCCACTTT. This gives the protein CSAREGSSYNSPLHF.

The V and J genes are TRBV11-2 and TRBJ2-1, with 10 bases matching TRBD2. V shed 6 bases, J shed 6 bases, and the junction held 8 bases outside the gene matches. Germline V CDR1 and CDR2: SGHAT, FQNNGV. This CDR3 is built from 15 residues. The CDR3 is CASRRFSGGANEQFF. In DNA form, the CDR3 reads TGTGCCAGCAGGCGCTTCAGCGGGGGGGCCAATGAGCAGTTCTTC. The full variable domain, with the rest looked up from reference TRBV11-2 and TRBJ2-1, is EAGVAQSPRYKIIEKRQSVAFWCNPISGHATLYWYQQILGQGPKLLIQFQNNGVVDDSQLPKDRFSAERLKGVDSTLKIQPAKLEDSAVYLCASRRFSGGANEQFFGPGTRLTVL.

In this sample, this clonotype turned up many times. The chain is built from TRBV15 and TRBJ1-5, with a possible D match to TRBD1 (6 bases). The V gene's germline CDR1 is LNHNV and CDR2 YYDKDF (reference sequence). CDR3 length: 17 residues. V was trimmed by 0 bases and J by 0 bases, leaving 12 bases between them. The CDR3: CATSRDRTDNSNQPQHF. The CDR3 DNA reads TGTGCCACCAGCAGAGATAGGACAGATAATAGCAATCAGCCCCAGCATTTT.

This chain links TRBV25-1 with TRBJ2-4; 9 nucleotides agree with TRBD2. V dropped 6 bases and J dropped 8; count of bases not matched to a gene: 11. CDR3 length: 15 amino acids. The germline CDR1 and CDR2 sequences are MGHDK and SYGVNS. In nucleotides, the CDR3 is TGTGCCAGCAGAGGACTAGCGAAAACGGGGGACATTCAGTACTTC. Translation gives CASRGLAKTGDIQYF.

The chain employs TRBV5-1 and TRBJ2-5; 7 nucleotides match TRBD2. Germline values: CDR1 SGHRS, CDR2 YFSETQ. Trimming took 4 bases from V and 4 from J; bases not matched to a gene: 10. The CDR3 is 15 residues long. The CDR3 protein is CASSPGAGYRETQYF. The CDR3 DNA follows: TGCGCCAGCAGCCCAGGAGCGGGGTATAGAGAGACCCAGTACTTC.

The V call is TRBV7-2, the J call TRBJ2-3; TRBD1 is a possible D gene (5 bases). This CDR3 has 15 amino acids. The germline V gene encodes CDR1 SGHTA and CDR2 FQGNSA. Trimming removed 5 bases at V and 2 bases at J, with 14 bases between. The CDR3 loop reads CASSPRTPNTDTQYF. As DNA, the CDR3 is TGTGCCAGCAGCCCGCGGACACCGAACACAGATACGCAGTATTTT.

The chain recombines TRBV27 with TRBJ2-2, with 13 bases aligning to TRBD2. Germline CDR1 reads MNHEY; CDR2 reads SMNVEV (reference sequence). This CDR3 region has 16 residues. With 7 bases clipped from V and 7 bases from J, the junction kept 9 bases outside the gene matches. The CDR3 loop is CASTRTSGSIIGELFF. DNA for the CDR3: TGTGCCAGCACCCGGACTAGCGGGAGTATTATCGGGGAGCTGTTTTTT.